This T cell receptor beta chain was profiled in a study of cytomegalovirus exposure and HLA in healthy donors. The wider study: Per a later analysis, the approximately 700 first-cohort and about 120 validation repertoires shared one platform. Study observations and caveats: Some public TCRs appeared in many individuals, while most sequences were rare.

Sequenced by immunoSEQ multiplex PCR; TCRdb stores in-frame clones only, minus some. This table has 150,000 or so clones, roughly 84% appearing once. The sample holds one count of this clone. Its matching antigen is unknown. Trimming cost V 4 bases and J 5 bases, with 15 bases left between them. Germline values: CDR1 SNHLY, CDR2 FYNNEI. The CDR3 covers 15 residues. The clonotype was recovered from a human donor in good health. The V and J genes are TRBV2 and TRBJ1-5; possibly TRBD1 for D (5 bases). The specimen sequenced was PBMCs. The CDR3 region has the DNA TGTGCCAGCAGTGGGAGGGGAGGGCCCCATCAGCCCCAGCATTTT. Translation: CASSGRGGPHQPQHF.